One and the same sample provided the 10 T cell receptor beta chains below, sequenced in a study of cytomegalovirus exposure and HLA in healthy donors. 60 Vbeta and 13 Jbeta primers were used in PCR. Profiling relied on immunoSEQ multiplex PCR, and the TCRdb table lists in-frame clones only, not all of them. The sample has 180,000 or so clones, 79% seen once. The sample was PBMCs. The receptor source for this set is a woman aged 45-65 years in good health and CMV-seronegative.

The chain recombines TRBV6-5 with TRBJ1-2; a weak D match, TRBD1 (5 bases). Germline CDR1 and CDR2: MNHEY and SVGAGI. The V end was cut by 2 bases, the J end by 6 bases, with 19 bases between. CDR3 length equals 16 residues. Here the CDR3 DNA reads TGTGCCAGCAGTTACCTCCGCCGGCAGGGTCGAGATGGCTACACCTTC. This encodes CASSYLRRQGRDGYTF.

The CDR3: CAGGRGRGTGELFF. The CDR3 DNA follows: TGTGCCGGGGGAAGAGGGCGGGGAACCGGGGAGCTGTTTTTT. The gene calls are TRBV6-6 and TRBJ2-2, with D possibly being TRBD2 (6 bases). The V and J ends lost 11 bases and 5 bases respectively, with 18 bases between them. Germline V lookup: CDR1 MNHNY, CDR2 SVGAGI (reference sequence). CDR3 length equals 14 residues.

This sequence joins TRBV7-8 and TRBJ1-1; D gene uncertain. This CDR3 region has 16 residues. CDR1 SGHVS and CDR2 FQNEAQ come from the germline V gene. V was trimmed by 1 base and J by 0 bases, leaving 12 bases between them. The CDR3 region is CASSLVLGAMNTEAFF. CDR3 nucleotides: TGTGCCAGCAGCTTAGTACTGGGCGCCATGAACACTGAAGCTTTCTTT.

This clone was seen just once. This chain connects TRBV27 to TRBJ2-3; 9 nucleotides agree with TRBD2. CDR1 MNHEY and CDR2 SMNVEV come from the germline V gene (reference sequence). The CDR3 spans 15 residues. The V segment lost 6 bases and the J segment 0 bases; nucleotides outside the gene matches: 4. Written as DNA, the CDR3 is TGTGCCAGCAGACTAGCGGGTCCGAGCACAGATACGCAGTATTTT. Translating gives CASRLAGPSTDTQYF.

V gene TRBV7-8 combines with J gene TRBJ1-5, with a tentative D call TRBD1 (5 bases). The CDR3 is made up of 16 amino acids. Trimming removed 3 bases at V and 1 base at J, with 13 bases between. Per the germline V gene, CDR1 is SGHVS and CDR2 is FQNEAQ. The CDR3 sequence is CASSLGASGSNQPQHF. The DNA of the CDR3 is TGTGCCAGCAGCTTGGGCGCGTCAGGGAGCAATCAGCCCCAGCATTTT.

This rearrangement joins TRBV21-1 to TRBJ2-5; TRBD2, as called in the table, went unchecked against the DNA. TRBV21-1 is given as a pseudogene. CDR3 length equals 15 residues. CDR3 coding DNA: TGTGCCAGCAGCGCCCTCTTAGCGGGAGTGGAGACCCAGTACTTC. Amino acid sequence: CASSALLAGVETQYF.

The CDR3 loop is CASNRGTGAYEQYF. CDR3 bases: TGTGCCAGTAATCGCGGGACAGGGGCCTACGAGCAGTACTTC. The chain recombines TRBV19 with TRBJ2-7; TRBD1 aligns across 10 bases. This CDR3 has 14 residues. The trim removed 7 bases at V and 2 bases at J, leaving 5 bases unmatched. The germline gives CDR1 LNHDA, CDR2 SQIVND (reference sequence).

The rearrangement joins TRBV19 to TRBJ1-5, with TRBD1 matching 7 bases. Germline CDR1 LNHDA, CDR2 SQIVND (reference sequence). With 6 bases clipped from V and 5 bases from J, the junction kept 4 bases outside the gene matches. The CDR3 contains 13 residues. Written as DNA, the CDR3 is TGTGCCAGTAGGACAGACAGGGATCAGCCCCAGCATTTT. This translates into CASRTDRDQPQHF.

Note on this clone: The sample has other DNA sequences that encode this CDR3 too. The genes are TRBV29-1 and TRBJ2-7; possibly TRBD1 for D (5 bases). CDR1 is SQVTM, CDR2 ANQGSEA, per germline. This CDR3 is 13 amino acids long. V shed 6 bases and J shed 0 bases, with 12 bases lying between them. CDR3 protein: CSVVGRSSYEQYF. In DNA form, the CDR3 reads TGCAGCGTCGTGGGGCGGAGCTCCTACGAGCAGTACTTC.

The CDR3 sequence: CASSPGQGGFDEQFF. As DNA, the CDR3 is TGTGCCAGCAGCCCGGGACAGGGAGGTTTCGATGAGCAGTTCTTC. The V gene is TRBV7-3, the J gene TRBJ2-1; 9 bases match TRBD1. Trimming at V came to 5 bases and at J to 8 bases, leaving 10 bases not matched to a gene. Germline V gene data show CDR1 as SGHTA and CDR2 as FQGTGA. This CDR3 has 15 residues.